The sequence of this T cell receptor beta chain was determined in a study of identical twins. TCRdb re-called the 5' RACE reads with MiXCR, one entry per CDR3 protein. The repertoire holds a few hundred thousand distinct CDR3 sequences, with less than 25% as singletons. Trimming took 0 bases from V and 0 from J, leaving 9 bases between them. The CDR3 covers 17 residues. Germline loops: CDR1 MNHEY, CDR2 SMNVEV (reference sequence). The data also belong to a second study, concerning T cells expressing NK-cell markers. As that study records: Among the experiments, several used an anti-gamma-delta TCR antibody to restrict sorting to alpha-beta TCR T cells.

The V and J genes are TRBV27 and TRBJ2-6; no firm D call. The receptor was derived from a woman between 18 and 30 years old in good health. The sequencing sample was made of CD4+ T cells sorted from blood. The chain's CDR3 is CASSLSGGSSGANVLTF. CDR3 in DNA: TGTGCCAGCAGTTTATCGGGCGGAAGCTCTGGGGCCAACGTCCTGACTTTC.